The clone carrying this T cell receptor (beta chain) was observed once. Antigen: not known. The source of the sample is a study of shared clonotypes between healthy human individuals. Trimming cost V 10 bases and J 1 base, with 10 bases left between them. From germline, CDR1 is MDHEN and CDR2 SYDVKM. CDR3 size: 12 residues. Study-level points and caveats: The small donor group covered limited genetic and exposure diversity. Sequencing depth was expected to influence donor clonotype sharing.

Clones were read by immunoSEQ multiplex PCR, and TCRdb kept only the in-frame ones, dropping some. The sample lists around 180,000 clones, about 93% occurring once. Negatively enriched CD4+ T cells were divided by CD45RA into naive and memory. The sequenced material came from naive CD4+ T cells sorted from blood. Subset here: CD45RA+ positively selected. This TCR came from a woman aged 30 to 39 in good health. This sequence joins TRBV28 and TRBJ1-1; the D is unclear. The CDR3 DNA reads as TGTGCCATCGGACCAGCGAACACTGAAGCTTTCTTT. As protein: CAIGPANTEAFF.